This entry lists 11 T cell receptor beta chains sequenced from one sample in a study of shared clonotypes between healthy human individuals. Produced via immunoSEQ multiplex PCR; TCRdb's table is partial and in-frame only. Seen here are 450,000 or so clones, roughly four fifths observed once, and the top ten hold more than 10%. Sequencing was carried out using PBMCs. Every receptor here comes from a middle-aged woman in good health. Some clones in this sample may be carry-over from other donors' samples.

The DNA of the CDR3 is TGTGCCAGCAGCTTAACGCGGACCGGTACTGAAGCTTTCTTT. It yields the protein CASSLTRTGTEAFF. The chain employs TRBV7-3 and TRBJ1-1; D is unresolved. Trimming removed 0 bases from V and 5 bases from J, with 10 bases in between. Germline CDR1 and CDR2: SGHTA and FQGTGA. This CDR3 region has 14 residues.

The sample holds one count of this clone. The V gene is TRBV11-2, the J gene TRBJ1-3, with no clear D. There are 12 residues in the CDR3. CDR1 SGHAT and CDR2 FQNNGV come from the germline V gene. The V gene lost 5 bases and the J gene lost 1 base, with 3 bases spanning the gap. The CDR3 reads CASSRSGNTIYF. CDR3 bases: TGTGCCAGCAGCCGATCTGGAAACACCATATATTTT.

Details on this clone: With a much larger clone just one base away, this may be a read error. The sample has other DNA sequences that encode this CDR3 too. The J gene is TRBJ1-3, the V gene TRBV28; 10 nucleotides line up with TRBD1. Germline V lookup: CDR1 MDHEN, CDR2 SYDVKM. The CDR3 is made up of 18 amino acids. CDR3 sequence reads: CASSPNPGQGSSGNTIYF. The CDR3 DNA is TGTGCCAGCAGTCCTAATCCGGGACAGGGGAGCTCTGGAAACACCATATATTTC. Using reference TRBV28 and TRBJ1-3 for the parts outside the CDR3, the full variable domain is DVKVTQSSRYLVKRTGEKVFLECVQDMDHENMFWYRQDPGLGLRLIYFSYDVKMKEKGDIPEGYSVSREKKERFSLILESASTNQTSMYLCASSPNPGQGSSGNTIYFGEGSWLTVV.

The V gene is TRBV5-1, the J gene TRBJ1-2; tentatively, D is TRBD1 (6 bases). CDR1 is SGHRS and CDR2 is YFSETQ in the germline V gene. Trimming took 3 bases from V and 1 from J, leaving 13 bases between them. The length of the CDR3 is 15 residues. The CDR3 DNA follows: TGCGCCAGCAGCTACTTACAGGGCGGTAACTATGGCTACACCTTC. Protein product: CASSYLQGGNYGYTF.

As for this clone: The junction does not match germline at one end; this may be a read error. CDR3 bases: TGCAGCGTTTTGGGGACTAGCGGAGCGACCTACGGGCAGTACTTC. It encodes CSVLGTSGATYGQYF. The chain links TRBV29-1 to TRBJ2-7; 11 nucleotides line up with TRBD2. The germline V gene has CDR1 SQVTM and CDR2 ANQGSEA. The CDR3 extends over 15 amino acids.

The chain has TRBV7-3 and TRBJ2-5; D ambiguous. V lost 5 bases, J lost 4 bases, and 17 bases lay in between. There are 15 residues in the CDR3. CDR1 and CDR2 (germline): SGHTA, FQGTGA. The CDR3: CASSHDGFGGETQYF. The CDR3 region has the DNA TGTGCCAGCAGCCACGACGGTTTTGGCGGAGAGACCCAGTACTTC.

The chain has TRBV7-2 and TRBJ2-5; TRBD2 matches at 9 bases. The CDR3 covers 16 residues. Germline-derived CDR1 and CDR2 are SGHTA and FQGNSA. V shed 2 bases and J 2 bases; nucleotides not matched to a gene: 6. The CDR3 coding sequence is TGTGCCAGCAGCTTAAGGGGACTAGCTGGTCAAGAGACCCAGTACTTC. Protein sequence: CASSLRGLAGQETQYF. The variable domain in full, completed from reference TRBV7-2 and TRBJ2-5, reads GAGVSQSPSNKVTEKGKDVELRCDPISGHTALYWYRQSLGQGLEFLIYFQGNSAPDKSGLPSDRFSAERTGGSVSTLTIQRTQQEDSAVYLCASSLRGLAGQETQYFGPGTRLLVL.

J is TRBJ1-1 and V is TRBV28, with TRBD1 matching over 7 bases. The CDR3 extends over 14 amino acids. CDR1 is MDHEN and CDR2 is SYDVKM in the germline V gene. V lost 7 bases, J lost 7 bases, and 12 bases stayed unmatched. CDR3 region: CASTNRGWGGEAFF. The DNA of the CDR3 is TGTGCCAGCACTAACAGGGGTTGGGGGGGTGAAGCTTTCTTT.

The chain joins TRBV28 to TRBJ1-5; 10 bases are a match to TRBD1. The J segment lost 6 bases and the V segment lost 6 bases, leaving 5 bases of the junction unmatched. The CDR3 totals 14 residues. Germline CDR1 reads MDHEN; CDR2 reads SYDVKM. DNA for the CDR3: TGTGCCAGCAGACGACAGGGGGCGATTCAGCCCCAGCATTTT. This translates into CASRRQGAIQPQHF.

Worth noting for this clone: This CDR3 is missing its conserved last phenylalanine or tryptophan, likely due to a read error. The chain couples TRBV2 to TRBJ1-5; no clear D. Germline CDR1 is SNHLY and CDR2 is FYNNEI. The CDR3 length is 14 residues. CDR3 residues: CTSSYGYSNQPQHS. The CDR3 nucleotides read TGTACCAGCAGCTACGGATATAGCAATCAGCCCCAGCATTCT.

V usage is TRBV9 and J usage is TRBJ2-7, with 7 nucleotides matching TRBD1. This CDR3 contains 16 residues. V gave up 0 bases and J gave up 2 bases; unmatched junction bases: 8. Germline V gives CDR1 SGDLS, CDR2 YYNGEE. The CDR3 DNA sequence: TGTGCCAGCAGCGTAGGGATAGGGACAGCCCCCTACGAGCAGTACTTC. Its translation is CASSVGIGTAPYEQYF.